These 22 T cell receptor beta chains were sequenced from one sample in a study of identical twins. Via MiXCR, TCRdb re-called the 5' RACE reads, giving one row per CDR3 protein. The profile shows hundreds of thousands of distinct CDR3 sequences, over 8% of them singletons. The sequenced sample consisted of memory (CD45RO+) T cells sorted from blood. The receptors were gathered from a young woman in good health.

V and J are TRBV11-2 and TRBJ2-7; 7 nucleotides align to TRBD2. The CDR3 spans 14 residues. CDR1 and CDR2 from the germline V gene are SGHAT and FQNNGV. After removal of 1 base from V and 6 bases from J, the junction contained 6 bases not matched to a gene. The CDR3 sequence: CASSLVGPSGEQYF. CDR3 nucleotide sequence: TGTGCCAGCAGCTTAGTTGGCCCTAGCGGCGAGCAGTACTTC.

The chain combines TRBV9 with TRBJ2-5, with 10 bases fitting TRBD2. This CDR3 comprises 16 residues. V trimming: 0 bases; J trimming: 5 bases; junction bases outside the gene matches: 7. Per germline, CDR1 SGDLS and CDR2 YYNGEE. DNA of the CDR3: TGTGCCAGCAGCGTAGGGCTAGCGGGAGTACTGGAGACCCAGTACTTC. The encoded protein is CASSVGLAGVLETQYF.

The rearrangement uses TRBV9 and TRBJ2-5; the match to TRBD2 covers 8 bases. V lost 4 bases, J lost 5 bases, and 10 bases stayed unmatched. The CDR3 spans 15 residues. Germline CDR1 is SGDLS and CDR2 is YYNGEE. The DNA for the CDR3 is TGTGCCAGCAGCCGAACCGGGACTAGGGACGAGACCCAGTACTTC. Translated: CASSRTGTRDETQYF.

The table lists this clonotype with many counts. The chain combines TRBV7-2 with TRBJ2-1; perhaps D is TRBD1 or TRBD2 (5 bases each). The CDR3 covers 18 residues. In germline, CDR1 is SGHTA, CDR2 FQGNSA. Trimming left V 0 bases short and J 6 bases short, with 21 bases between. CDR3 coding DNA: TGTGCCAGCAGCTTAGCGTTACGTTTTGGGGGTTCCCTCAATGAGCAGTTCTTC. Protein product: CASSLALRFGGSLNEQFF.

This clonotype has a handful of counts. The rearrangement links TRBV14 to TRBJ1-5; unclear D gene. The CDR3 is made up of 10 amino acids. The V and J ends lost 9 bases and 2 bases respectively, with 2 bases between them. Germline CDR1 SGHDN, CDR2 FVKESK. CDR3: CARGNQPQHF. The DNA for the CDR3 is TGTGCCAGAGGCAATCAGCCCCAGCATTTT.

This clonotype was recorded at least ten times. The chain carries TRBV5-1 and TRBJ2-7; either TRBD1 or TRBD2 may fit D (5 bases each). This CDR3 is 15 amino acids long. CDR1 SGHRS and CDR2 YFSETQ come from the germline V gene. Trimming removed 0 bases from V and 5 bases from J, with 15 bases in between. The CDR3 bases are TGCGCCAGCAGCTTGGAGGGGAGCTCCCCTGACGAGCAGTACTTC. It is translated as CASSLEGSSPDEQYF.

This clonotype was found many times. V gene TRBV3-1 combines with J gene TRBJ2-5, with D possibly called TRBD1 or TRBD2 (5 bases each). Trimming shortened V by 4 bases and J by 5 bases, and 11 bases separated the two germline ends. The length of the CDR3 is 13 residues. Germline V CDR1 and CDR2: LGHDT, YNNKEL (reference sequence). The CDR3 region is CASSPGTVETQYF. Written as DNA, the CDR3 is TGTGCCAGCAGCCCCGGGACGGTCGAGACCCAGTACTTC.

The chain links TRBV20-1 to TRBJ2-1, with TRBD2 matching 16 bases. The germline V gene has CDR1 DFQATT and CDR2 SNEGSKA (reference sequence). This CDR3 region has 14 residues. J lost 7 bases, V lost 3 bases, and 0 bases had no gene match. The CDR3: CSARGLAGGNEQFF. The CDR3 coding sequence is TGCAGTGCTAGGGGACTAGCGGGAGGGAATGAGCAGTTCTTC.

The V and J genes are TRBV18 and TRBJ2-1; weak D call: TRBD2 (5 bases). Trimming shortened V by 0 bases and J by 2 bases, and 8 bases separated the two germline ends. From germline, CDR1 is KGHSH and CDR2 LQKENI. This CDR3 contains 15 residues. In DNA form, the CDR3 reads TGTGCCAGCTCACCACCTAGCGTAGCCTACAATGAGCAGTTCTTC. Its protein product is CASSPPSVAYNEQFF.

A few counts support this clonotype. The chain has TRBV18 and TRBJ2-1, with 7 bases aligning to TRBD2. This CDR3 contains 18 residues. The germline CDR1 and CDR2 sequences are KGHSH and LQKENI. The V segment lost 1 base and the J segment 0 bases; nucleotides outside the gene matches: 9. CDR3 loop: CASSPQLAGVGSYNEQFF. CDR3 DNA: TGTGCCAGCTCACCACAGCTGGCGGGAGTAGGCTCCTACAATGAGCAGTTCTTC.

The chain uses TRBV20-1 and TRBJ2-7; 11 bases fit TRBD2. CDR1 is DFQATT, CDR2 SNEGSKA, per germline (reference sequence). V shed 6 bases, J shed 4 bases, and the junction held 11 bases outside the gene matches. CDR3 length equals 15 residues. For the CDR3, the DNA is TGCAGTGCGGTCCTAGCGGGAGGTTCTCCTTACGAGCAGTACTTC. Encoded protein: CSAVLAGGSPYEQYF.

The gene calls are TRBV27 and TRBJ2-7, with D possibly matching TRBD1 (6 bases). From germline, CDR1 is MNHEY and CDR2 SMNVEV (reference sequence). V lost 6 bases and J lost 5, with 20 bases in between. The CDR3 sequence is 15 residues long. The CDR3 sequence: CASSSLSVGDNEQYF. The CDR3 DNA sequence: TGTGCCAGCAGCTCCCTTTCGGTGGGGGACAACGAGCAGTACTTC.

In its sample, this clonotype was seen a few times. The chain has TRBV20-1 and TRBJ2-1; 11 bases are a match to TRBD2. CDR3 length equals 14 residues. J was trimmed by 7 bases and V by 6 bases; bases with no gene match: 8. Germline V gene sequence: CDR1 DFQATT, CDR2 SNEGSKA (reference sequence). The CDR3 DNA follows: TGCAGTGCCATTAGCGGGGGGGCGTATAATGAGCAGTTCTTC. This sequence encodes CSAISGGAYNEQFF.

This clonotype was seen only a few times. The rearrangement links TRBV20-1 to TRBJ2-7, with a tentative D call TRBD1 (5 bases). Trimming cost V 3 bases and J 2 bases, with 11 bases left between them. The CDR3 runs to 13 residues. CDR1 and CDR2 from the germline V gene are DFQATT and SNEGSKA (reference sequence). CDR3 DNA: TGCAGTGCTAGGGGGCAGGTAGCCTACGAGCAGTACTTC. This gives the protein CSARGQVAYEQYF.

V gene TRBV10-1 combines with J gene TRBJ2-3; TRBD2 agrees at 12 bases. The trim removed 2 bases at V and 5 bases at J, leaving 2 bases unmatched. Germline CDR1 WNHNN, CDR2 SYGVQD (reference sequence). The CDR3 extends over 15 amino acids. The CDR3 reads CASSELAGGLDTQYF. The CDR3 coding sequence is TGCGCCAGCAGTGAGCTAGCGGGGGGGTTAGATACGCAGTATTTT.

This clonotype was recorded many times. J is TRBJ2-2 and V is TRBV24-1; D remains unclear. Germline V lookup: CDR1 KGHDR, CDR2 SFDVKD. The CDR3 extends over 12 amino acids. V lost 4 bases, J lost 5 bases, and 4 bases lay in between. The DNA for the CDR3 is TGTGCCACCAGTGACGCGACCGGGGAGCTGTTTTTT. This gives the protein CATSDATGELFF.

The chain joins TRBV20-1 to TRBJ2-2; D gene ambiguous. Germline CDR1 is DFQATT and CDR2 is SNEGSKA (reference sequence). The V gene lost 4 bases and the J gene lost 2 bases, with 5 bases spanning the gap. The CDR3 spans 12 residues. Here the CDR3 reads CSAIPNTGELFF. The DNA for the CDR3 is TGCAGTGCTATTCCCAACACCGGGGAGCTGTTTTTT.

This clonotype was found a few times. The chain is built from TRBV29-1 and TRBJ2-6, with TRBD1 identical over 8 bases. Looked up from germline, CDR1 is SQVTM and CDR2 is ANQGSEA. V lost 7 bases, J lost 4 bases, and 6 bases stayed unmatched. This CDR3 is 14 amino acids long. DNA for the CDR3: TGCAGCGCTACAGACAGGGGAGGGGCCAACGTCCTGACTTTC. Translating gives CSATDRGGANVLTF.

The rearrangement uses TRBV20-1 and TRBJ2-3; D is possibly TRBD1 or TRBD2 (6 bases each). Germline V CDR1 and CDR2: DFQATT, SNEGSKA (reference sequence). V shed 7 bases and J shed 9 bases, with 20 bases lying between them. The CDR3 covers 13 residues. The CDR3 here is CSGDGGPGGTQYF. CDR3 sequence (DNA): TGCAGTGGAGACGGGGGCCCGGGTGGGACGCAGTATTTT.

This chain joins TRBV5-1 and TRBJ2-5, with D unresolved. Germline values: CDR1 SGHRS, CDR2 YFSETQ. Trimming shortened V by 4 bases and J by 1 base, and 11 bases separated the two germline ends. This CDR3 spans 14 amino acids. CDR3 loop: CASSATGVQETQYF. The CDR3 nucleotides read TGCGCCAGCAGCGCTACTGGAGTCCAAGAGACCCAGTACTTC. Supplemented by reference TRBV5-1 and TRBJ2-5, the full variable domain reads KAGVTQTPRYLIKTRGQQVTLSCSPISGHRSVSWYQQTPGQGLQFLFEYFSETQRNKGNFPGRFSGRQFSNSRSEMNVSTLELGDSALYLCASSATGVQETQYFGPGTRLLVL.

This clonotype has a count of ten or more. The rearrangement links TRBV5-1 to TRBJ1-1; D not resolved. Germline V gives CDR1 SGHRS, CDR2 YFSETQ. CDR3 length: 13 amino acids. V dropped 4 bases and J dropped 3 bases, with 10 bases sitting between them. The DNA for the CDR3 is TGCGCCAGCAGCCAGATGACCGACACTGAAGCTTTCTTT. It codes for CASSQMTDTEAFF.

This clonotype was seen many times. The J gene is TRBJ2-5, the V gene TRBV20-1; D is tentatively TRBD1 or TRBD2 (5 bases each). Germline assignment: CDR1 DFQATT and CDR2 SNEGSKA (reference sequence). The CDR3 consists of 15 residues. V was trimmed by 4 bases and J by 0 bases, leaving 15 bases between them. This CDR3 is CSATLGAGNQETQYF. In DNA, the CDR3 is TGCAGTGCTACCCTTGGGGCGGGTAACCAAGAGACCCAGTACTTC.